These T cell receptor beta chains were read from a single sample in a study of radiotherapy plus CTLA-4 blockade in lung cancer. TCRdb's copy holds only in-frame clones and misses some; the assay was immunoSEQ multiplex PCR. The table shows 11,000 to 15,000 clones, with more than 75% occurring only once. This material consisted of peripheral blood, taken from a patient treated with radiotherapy plus ipilimumab. These receptors came from a human donor with non-small cell lung cancer that progressed on radiotherapy plus ipilimumab. Some clones in this sample may be carry-over from other donors' samples. Both conserved end residues are trimmed from each CDR3. A D gene is named only where the DNA matches it firmly.

j_call	v_call	d_call	cdr3_aa
TRBJ2-7	TRBV11-2	.	ASSLNTASYEQY
TRBJ2-2	TRBV12-5	.	ASGSSQILTGELF
TRBJ2-7	TRBV2	.	ASSVWGGGDYEQY
TRBJ1-5	TRBV2	TRBD1	ASSWDRADQPQH
TRBJ2-3	TRBV10-3	.	AISETGIGQY
TRBJ2-7	TRBV21-1	.	ASNAGEQY
TRBJ2-5	TRBV2	.	ASTEARTDQETQY
TRBJ2-1	TRBV6-1	TRBD2	ASSELAESYNEQF
TRBJ1-4	TRBV30	.	AWSVSLGFRVEKLF
TRBJ1-2	TRBV28	TRBD1	ASRRTGDRRGYT
TRBJ1-2	TRBV13	.	ASSLQEYGYT
.	TRBV7-2	TRBD1	ASSSGTGALEQY
TRBJ1-4	TRBV2	.	ASSGRGRNEKLF
TRBJ1-4	TRBV7-2	.	ASSLDTVVEKLF
TRBJ1-1	TRBV29-1	.	SVVPTLADTEAF
TRBJ2-3	TRBV5-1	.	ASSLIGGGTDTQY
TRBJ1-1	TRBV4-1	TRBD1	ASSQGSGGTEAF
TRBJ1-6	TRBV27	TRBD1	ASSLRGDSLYSPLH
TRBJ2-1	TRBV4-1	.	ASSLAGTPNYNEQF
TRBJ2-7	TRBV5-6	.	ASSLGAVGWRQY
TRBJ1-1	TRBV10-1	TRBD1	ASSEPGQVGAF
TRBJ2-3	TRBV18	.	ASSLGAPGFADTQY
TRBJ2-7	TRBV4-1	TRBD1	ASSRGQGVYEQY
TRBJ2-3	TRBV6-1	TRBD1	ASSPGTGFRDTQY
TRBJ2-5	TRBV27	.	ASSLDSTAVETQY
TRBJ2-7	TRBV25-1	.	ASSFGYEQY
TRBJ1-1	TRBV27	.	ASSFGGSKAF
TRBJ2-1	TRBV19	.	ASTSLYSARGRNEQF
TRBJ2-1	TRBV2	.	ASIDPYVRGSLYNEQF
TRBJ2-1	TRBV19	.	ASSMRVSYNEQF
TRBJ1-2	TRBV2	.	ASSVAGQFYGYT
TRBJ1-4	TRBV9	.	ASSPGLANEKLF
TRBJ1-6	TRBV18	.	ASSPYPVSPNSPLH
TRBJ2-3	TRBV18	.	ASSRDSRADTQY
TRBJ2-3	TRBV7-6	.	ASSARRIETDTQY
TRBJ2-7	TRBV7-2	.	ASSFTIGDEQY
TRBJ2-1	TRBV9	.	ASSDRLDSEQF
TRBJ2-7	TRBV30	.	AWAMRAYEQY
TRBJ2-7	TRBV19	.	ASSIGLAYEQY
TRBJ1-6	TRBV5-1	TRBD1	ASSQGQGDSPLH
TRBJ1-5	TRBV2	.	ASSEAQGRGQPQH
TRBJ2-7	TRBV7-9	.	ASSLTGLPYEQY
TRBJ1-5	TRBV6-5	TRBD1	ASSEQGANQPQH
TRBJ2-2	TRBV21-1	.	ASIWQGVGELF
TRBJ2-2	TRBV6-5	TRBD1	ASSSRDRVSTGELF
TRBJ1-2	TRBV23-1	.	ASSHISGHSRDYGYT
TRBJ1-5	TRBV30	TRBD1	AWSQGQDSNQPQH
TRBJ1-2	TRBV5-4	.	ASSTSGTGNYGYT
TRBJ1-1	TRBV9	TRBD1	ASSVVDRTGTEAF
TRBJ2-3	TRBV4-3	.	ASSQDFGTDTQY